The rows below give T cell receptor beta chains drawn from one sample of a study of CD8+ T cells in alopecia areata. Produced via immunoSEQ multiplex PCR; TCRdb's table is partial and in-frame only. The profile covers over 150,000 clones, with 59% appearing a single time and roughly 14% taken by the ten largest. This specimen consisted of CD4+ T cells sorted from blood, obtained at week 0. These TCRs come from a human donor with alopecia areata. The CDR3 runs from the conserved cysteine through the conserved F or W. D genes are given only for firm matches. Size is stated for part of the rows, as once, few or many counts, or as a class when the clone is expanded.

>-|TRBJ2-3|-|TRBV5-1
CASSLERFSDTQYF
>-|TRBJ2-5|many|TRBV28
CAALGPMQETQYF
>-|TRBJ2-1|few|TRBV30
CAWSVTGNNEQFF
>TRBD2|TRBJ2-1|-|TRBV29-1
CSVEWGGYNEQFF
>-|TRBJ2-3|-|TRBV29-1
CSAGIRGPMTDTQYF
>TRBD2|TRBJ2-1|-|TRBV29-1
CSVAVAGQHNEQFF
>-|TRBJ2-1|-|TRBV7-8
CASSLNRLPSSYNEQFF
>-|TRBJ2-6|-|TRBV27
CASRASSGANVLTF
>-|TRBJ1-1|-|TRBV7-2
CAGSWGGMDTEAFF
>-|TRBJ2-7|-|TRBV29-1
CSVAPRSASYEQYF
>TRBD2|TRBJ2-5|few|TRBV6-5
CASSYPTSGGQETQYF
>-|TRBJ2-1|-|TRBV5-4
CASRVGQPSYNEQFF
>-|TRBJ2-7|-|TRBV20-1
CSARSSDEQYF
>-|TRBJ1-4|-|TRBV7-9
CASSLAGTRDEKLFF
>-|TRBJ1-1|-|TRBV5-1
CASRIRGNEAFF
>-|TRBJ2-7|-|TRBV30
CAWSIGRSTYEQYF
>-|TRBJ2-7|few|TRBV30
CAWSVGDGLQQYF
>-|TRBJ2-7|-|TRBV2
CASRARGHSYEQYF
>TRBD1|TRBJ1-2|-|TRBV29-1
CSVHTGTGDYGYTF